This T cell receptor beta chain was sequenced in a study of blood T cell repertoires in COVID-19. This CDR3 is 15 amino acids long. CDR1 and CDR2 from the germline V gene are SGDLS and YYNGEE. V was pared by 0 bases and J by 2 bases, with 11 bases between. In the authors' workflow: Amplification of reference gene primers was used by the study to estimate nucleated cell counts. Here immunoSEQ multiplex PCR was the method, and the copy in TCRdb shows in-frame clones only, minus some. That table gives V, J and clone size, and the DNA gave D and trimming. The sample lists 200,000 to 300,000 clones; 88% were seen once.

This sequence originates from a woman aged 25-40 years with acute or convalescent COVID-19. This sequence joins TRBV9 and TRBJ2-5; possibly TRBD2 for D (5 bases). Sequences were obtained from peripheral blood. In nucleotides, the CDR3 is TGTGCCAGCAGCGTAGCGGGATGGAAGCAAGAGACCCAGTACTTC. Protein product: CASSVAGWKQETQYF. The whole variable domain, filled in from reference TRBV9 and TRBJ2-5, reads DSGVTQTPKHLITATGQRVTLRCSPRSGDLSVYWYQQSLDQGLQFLIQYYNGEERAKGNILERFSAQQFPDLHSELNLSSLELGDSALYFCASSVAGWKQETQYFGPGTRLLVL.